The 5 T cell receptor beta chains below come from one sample, sequenced in a study of blood T cells in healthy people across ages. A sample-barcoded 5' primer and a J-beta primer mix were used in a second PCR of roughly 6 to 12 cycles. TCRdb re-analysed the 5' RACE reads in MiXCR, keeping a single row per CDR3 protein. Of approximately 1,000,000 distinct CDR3 sequences listed, under 55% are singletons. Sequencing was carried out using blood. These receptors all come from a woman aged 55-69 years in good health.

The table lists this clonotype with a few counts. This chain joins TRBV20-1 and TRBJ2-1; 8 positions match TRBD2. The CDR3 covers 14 residues. V was pared by 3 bases and J by 5 bases, with 6 bases of the junction left unmatched. CDR1 DFQATT and CDR2 SNEGSKA come from the germline V gene (reference sequence). CDR3 nucleotides: TGCAGTGCTAGGTTGAGCGGGGGTCACAATGAGCAGTTCTTC. This encodes CSARLSGGHNEQFF.

There are many counts of this clonotype. This chain joins TRBV6-5 and TRBJ2-6; possibly TRBD1 for D (5 bases). Germline V gene data show CDR1 as MNHEY and CDR2 as SVGAGI. The CDR3 is 16 amino acids. Trimming pared 5 bases from V and 1 base from J, leaving 12 bases between. Here the CDR3 reads CASSPPGRSGANVLTF. The CDR3 DNA is TGTGCCAGCAGTCCTCCAGGGCGTTCTGGGGCCAACGTCCTGACTTTC.

The rearrangement joins TRBV5-6 to TRBJ1-1; D call uncertain. Germline-derived CDR1 and CDR2 are SGHDT and YYEEEE. The CDR3 length is 14 residues. Trimming stripped 1 base from V and 6 bases from J, with 13 bases between. The CDR3 reads CASSLPGEGAEAFF. CDR3 bases: TGTGCCAGCAGCTTGCCCGGAGAGGGAGCTGAAGCTTTCTTT.

This chain links TRBV3-1 with TRBJ1-4, with D unresolved. The ends were cut back, 4 bases at V and 7 bases at J, with 13 bases in the middle. Germline assignment: CDR1 LGHDT and CDR2 YNNKEL (reference sequence). This CDR3 is 14 amino acids long. The CDR3 loop reads CASSPRRAVEKLFF. As DNA, the CDR3 is TGTGCCAGCAGCCCACGACGGGCAGTTGAAAAACTGTTTTTT.

The V gene is TRBV2, the J gene TRBJ2-7; weak D call: TRBD2 (6 bases). V gave up 8 bases and J gave up 3 bases, with 14 bases separating them. The CDR3 extends over 13 amino acids. The germline gives CDR1 SNHLY, CDR2 FYNNEI. The CDR3 loop reads CASLSGRSYEQYF. The CDR3 DNA reads as TGTGCCAGCCTAAGCGGGCGGAGCTACGAGCAGTACTTC.